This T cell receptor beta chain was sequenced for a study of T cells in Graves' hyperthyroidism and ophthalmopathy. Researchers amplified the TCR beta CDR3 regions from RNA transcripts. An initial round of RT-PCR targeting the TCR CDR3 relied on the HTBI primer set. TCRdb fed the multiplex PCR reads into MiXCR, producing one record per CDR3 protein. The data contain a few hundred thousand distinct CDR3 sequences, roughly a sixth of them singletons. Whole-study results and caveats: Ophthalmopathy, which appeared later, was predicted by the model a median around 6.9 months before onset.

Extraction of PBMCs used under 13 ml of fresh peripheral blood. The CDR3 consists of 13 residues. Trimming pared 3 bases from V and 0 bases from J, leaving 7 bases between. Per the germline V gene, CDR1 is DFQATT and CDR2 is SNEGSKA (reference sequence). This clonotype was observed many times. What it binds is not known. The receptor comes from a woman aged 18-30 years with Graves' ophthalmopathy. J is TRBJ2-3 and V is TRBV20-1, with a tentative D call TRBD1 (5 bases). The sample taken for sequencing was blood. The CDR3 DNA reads TGCAGTGCTAGTTACAGGAGCACAGATACGCAGTATTTT. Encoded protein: CSASYRSTDTQYF.